This TCR beta chain is from a study of regulatory T cells in long-lasting Graves disease. Study outcomes and limitations: Persistent cases of Graves' showed reduced TCR diversity relative to newly diagnosed patients. It was peripheral blood alone, not thyroid tissue, that was studied.

Combining iRepertoire HTBI primers with Arm-PCR of CDR3 regions, the authors built TCR beta libraries. MiXCR, run by TCRdb on the multiplex PCR reads, gives a single entry per CDR3 protein. The data contain about 530,000 distinct CDR3 sequences, roughly 15% of them singletons. Trimming pared 1 base from V and 10 bases from J, leaving 20 bases between. CDR3 size: 16 residues. In germline, CDR1 is DFQATT, CDR2 SNEGSKA (reference sequence). The sample's time point: newly diagnosed GD, antithyroid drugs for less than 3 months. Isolated PBMC RNA provided the starting material for the TCR library. On this clonotype itself: No antigen is known for it.

These data are also associated with another study on T cells in Graves' hyperthyroidism and ophthalmopathy. This second study says: Orbital computed tomography and thyroid ultrasound, together with serum TRAb and thyroxine and clinical symptoms, were used for diagnoses. First-round RT-PCR of the TCR CDR3 relied on the HTBI primer set.

The rearrangement joins TRBV20-1 to TRBJ1-6; D is uncertain. The clonotype originates from a woman aged 35-65 years with Graves disease. The sample here was peripheral blood mononuclear cells (PBMCs), taken at new diagnosis, from a patient treated with antithyroid drugs. The DNA of the CDR3 is TGCAGTGCTAGAGTCACTGCCGAAATAGGAGACTCACCCCTCCACTTT. It yields the protein CSARVTAEIGDSPLHF.